The entry below gives a single TCR beta chain sequence along with its context. What antigen it recognizes has not been identified. Qualities for individual bases were not recorded, and no much larger clone is one base off. Untouched CD4+ T cells were isolated from Ficoll-separated PBMC through negative selection with magnetic beads, and an average purity of around 98% was reached. Using magnetic beads, untouched CD4+ T cells were isolated from Ficoll-separated PBMC at approximately 98% purity, with only negligible CD8+ contamination. Donors were three healthy blood donors whose buffy coats supplied peripheral blood mononuclear cells. CMV seronegative status was shared by all three donors. The DNeasy Blood & Tissue Kit was used to extract genomic DNA. Genomic DNA from sorted CD137+CD4+ cells and from pre-culture CD4+ baseline samples of each subject was subjected to TCRB sequencing. The data belong to a study of T cell repertoires and HLA-DP antigens (dated by TCRdb to between 2017 and 2018). Background for the entire study: The study used an in vitro model of CD4+ T cell alloreactivity against allogeneic HLA-DP presented by transduced HeLa cells. Compared with self, one alloantigen differed at one amino acid in the peptide-binding groove and the other differed at under eleven, modelling structurally similar versus dissimilar alloantigens. The average DNA input was approximately 220 ng for sorted CD137+CD4+ samples versus approximately 1,300 ng for pre-culture CD4+ samples. The three donors were two male and one female, with ages ranging from the 18-to-29 to the 60-to-69 age band.

Results the study describes overall, beyond this receptor: Naive and memory CD4+ repertoires were not analysed separately. Similar clonality (approximately 0.41) was observed for sorted CD137+ cells against both alloantigens, and this clonality was much higher than that observed in pre-culture samples (roughly 0.04). Limitations included only a few donors, a non-physiological HeLa antigen-presenting system, and the use of total CD4+ responder cells. Clones undetected before culture had an average cumulative frequency of roughly 36% against one allele versus around 50% against the other.

TCRB CDR3 regions were amplified with the immunoSEQ multiplex PCR using forward primers for 54 TRBV segments and reverse primers for 13 TRBJ segments. Deep resolution, with a target of 200,000 T cell genomes, was applied to the sequencing of pre-culture CD4+ samples. Amplicons were sequenced on an Illumina HiSeq System, producing 87 bp reads covering the CDR3. As for the authors' bioinformatics: PCR and sequencing errors in the reads were corrected, and CDR3 regions were defined by aligning to IMGT reference sequences. Synthetic template pools were used to estimate the numbers of templates and unique rearrangements. Clonality was computed as 1 minus Pielou's evenness. The Daley-Smith estimator was used to estimate richness. Morisita's index was used to measure repertoire overlap. Clones present in cultured samples but not detected in the pre-culture repertoire of the same donor were defined as low-abundance clones. Held by TCRdb, this immuneACCESS table contains in-frame sequences only and omits some clones. Under half of the omission traces to an unresolved V gene where checked; the cause of the rest is unknown. For V, J and clone size, that table is used; D and trimming come from the DNA. This sample is represented by 65,000 to 90,000 clones; 80% of them were singletons. The ten biggest clones cover around 1.6% of the sample.

The CDR3 sequence holds 14 residues, the cysteine and phenylalanine included. Only the CDR3 region is kept as DNA, spanning 42 bases read in frame from base 1. Compared with germline, V lacks 4 bases and J lacks 7 bases; bases without a gene match: 9. From the germline V gene, CDR1 is MNHEY and CDR2 is SVGAGI. The sample comprised CD4+ T cells from PBMCs. The chain couples TRBV6-5 to TRBJ1-2, and TRBD1 aligns with 7 junction nucleotides. This clonotype originated in a man aged 60 to 75 in good health and CMV-seronegative. The CDR3 region has the sequence CASSFTTGDRGYTF. Here is the DNA: TGTGCCAGCAGTTTTACCACAGGGGATCGTGGCTACACCTTC.